This entry concerns a single T cell receptor beta chain. As originally analysed: Reference gene primer amplification gave estimated nucleated cell counts. Sequencing used immunoSEQ multiplex PCR; TCRdb keeps in-frame clones, though not all of them. D and trimming were read from the DNA, whereas the V and J calls and clone size are those reported in that table. The data contain roughly 56,000 clones, 90% of them singletons. The CDR3 is made up of 12 amino acids. Trimming cost V 6 bases and J 12 bases, with 15 bases left between them. The data were taken from a study of blood T cell repertoires in COVID-19. As for the study in general: Spain, Italy and the United States supplied samples that represented acute and convalescent COVID-19. The analysed material was cDNA or gDNA that came from T cells, B-cell-depleted T cells, or PBMCs.

The clonotype was recovered from a man aged 60 to 69 with active COVID-19. Sequenced material: peripheral blood. This chain uses TRBV12-3 or TRBV12-4 with TRBJ2-1, with D hard to call. CDR3 sequence reads: CASSVRATGQFF. The CDR3 DNA is TGTGCCAGCAGCGTGAGAGCGACGGGGCAGTTCTTC.